The source of this TCR beta chain is a study of blood T cell repertoires in COVID-19. About the research overall: Spain, Italy and the United States supplied samples that represented acute and convalescent COVID-19.

The study drew participants aged about 18 to 90 years from about two dozen US areas. Per the original data handling: Reference gene primer amplification yielded estimated nucleated cell counts. Only in-frame clones appear in the TCRdb table, and some are missing; sequencing was by immunoSEQ multiplex PCR. Clone size and V and J calls were adopted from that table, with D and trimming inferred from the DNA. The table shows about 190,000 clones, with approximately 73% occurring only once. V lost 4 bases, J lost 5 bases, and 6 bases stayed unmatched. Germline-derived CDR1 and CDR2 are SQVTM and ANQGSEA. The CDR3 has 13 amino acids.

The sequenced material came from PBMCs or T cells enriched from blood (not recorded which). The sequence derives from a woman between 50 and 59 years old with acute COVID-19. The chain carries TRBV29-1 and TRBJ1-2, with 8 nucleotides matching TRBD1. CDR3 sequence reads: CSVAAGGKYGYTF. In nucleotides, the CDR3 is TGCAGCGTTGCAGCAGGGGGCAAATATGGCTACACCTTC.